The clone carrying this T cell receptor (beta chain) was recorded at least ten times. The TCR beta CDR3 regions underwent amplification using RNA transcripts as the source. With the HTBI primer set, the TCR CDR3 went through a first round of RT-PCR. Each CDR3 protein gets one entry after TCRdb re-called the multiplex PCR reads with MiXCR. The data show 700,000 to 950,000 distinct CDR3 sequences, 30% to 40% seen once. The data are from a study of T cells in Graves' hyperthyroidism and ophthalmopathy. Sequencing used blood. This TCR came from a middle-aged woman with Graves' hyperthyroidism.

Here the CDR3 reads CASSTTGGRETQYF. As DNA, the CDR3 is TGTGCCAGTAGTACGACAGGGGGCAGAGAGACCCAGTACTTC. The chain couples TRBV19 to TRBJ2-5; 10 nucleotides align to TRBD1. The CDR3 extends over 14 amino acids. With 4 bases clipped from V and 4 bases from J, the junction kept 3 bases outside the gene matches. Per the germline V gene, CDR1 is LNHDA and CDR2 is SQIVND (reference sequence).